A selection of T cell receptor beta chains follows, all from one sample in a study of blood T cell repertoires in COVID-19. Only in-frame clones appear in the TCRdb table, and some are missing; sequencing was by immunoSEQ multiplex PCR. Of some 400,000 clones detected, more than 75% appear once; the ten largest clones hold under 3%. The sample comprised peripheral blood. Source of these receptors: a woman aged 60-75 years with COVID-19, enrolled during active disease. Each CDR3 is given with its conserved first and last residue. The order of the fields is J gene, V gene, clone size, D gene, CDR3 protein, CDR3 DNA. The D gene is left open where the match is weak. Some rows mark clone size as missing; the rest say once, few, many or name a class of expanded clone.

J gene: TRBJ1-2; V gene: TRBV10-3; clone size: -; D gene: TRBD1; CDR3 protein: CAIGLTGGYGYTF; CDR3 DNA: TGTGCCATCGGTTTGACAGGGGGCTATGGCTACACCTTC
J gene: TRBJ1-3; V gene: TRBV5-1; clone size: -; D gene: TRBD1; CDR3 protein: CASSLGARGVNTIYF; CDR3 DNA: TGCGCCAGCAGTCTGGGGGCCAGGGGGGTTAACACCATATATTTT
J gene: TRBJ1-2; V gene: TRBV11-1; clone size: -; D gene: TRBD1; CDR3 protein: CASSRPGGDGYTF; CDR3 DNA: TGTGCCAGCAGCCGGCCAGGGGGTGATGGCTACACCTTC
J gene: TRBJ1-4; V gene: TRBV5-1; clone size: -; D gene: TRBD1; CDR3 protein: CASTSGGNEKLFF; CDR3 DNA: TGCGCCAGCACATCAGGGGGGAATGAAAAACTGTTTTTT
J gene: TRBJ2-1; V gene: TRBV19; clone size: -; D gene: -; CDR3 protein: CASSLPYNEQFF; CDR3 DNA: TGTGCCAGTAGTCTTCCCTACAATGAGCAGTTCTTC
J gene: TRBJ1-6; V gene: TRBV5-1; clone size: -; D gene: -; CDR3 protein: CASSSTTGRNSPLHF; CDR3 DNA: TGCGCCAGCAGTTCGACGACGGGGAGGAATTCACCCCTCCACTTT
J gene: TRBJ1-2; V gene: TRBV5-1; clone size: -; D gene: TRBD1; CDR3 protein: CASSPTGQGARGYTF; CDR3 DNA: TGCGCCAGCAGCCCGACGGGACAGGGGGCTCGTGGCTACACCTTC
J gene: TRBJ2-1; V gene: TRBV6-1; clone size: -; D gene: TRBD1; CDR3 protein: CASSELKGALEQFF; CDR3 DNA: TGTGCCAGCAGTGAACTAAAGGGGGCGCTTGAGCAGTTCTTC
J gene: TRBJ1-1; V gene: TRBV30; clone size: -; D gene: -; CDR3 protein: CAWSVGQSKRETEAFF; CDR3 DNA: TGTGCCTGGAGTGTTGGGCAGTCTAAGAGGGAAACTGAAGCTTTCTTT
J gene: TRBJ2-5; V gene: TRBV5-1; clone size: -; D gene: -; CDR3 protein: CASSYVEETQYF; CDR3 DNA: TGCGCCAGCAGCTATGTCGAGGAGACCCAGTACTTC
J gene: TRBJ1-5; V gene: TRBV5-8; clone size: -; D gene: TRBD1; CDR3 protein: CASGPGQGRNQPQHF; CDR3 DNA: TGTGCCAGCGGACCGGGACAGGGACGAAATCAGCCCCAGCATTTT
J gene: TRBJ1-2; V gene: TRBV3-1/TRBV3-2; clone size: few; D gene: -; CDR3 protein: CASSQTGYGYTF; CDR3 DNA: TGTGCCAGCAGCCAAACAGGGTACGGCTACACCTTC
J gene: TRBJ2-1; V gene: TRBV3-1/TRBV3-2; clone size: -; D gene: -; CDR3 protein: CASSQDYGKNEQFF; CDR3 DNA: TGTGCCAGCAGCCAAGACTATGGTAAAAATGAGCAGTTCTTC
J gene: TRBJ1-1; V gene: TRBV13; clone size: -; D gene: TRBD1; CDR3 protein: CASRPRTGNTEAFF; CDR3 DNA: TGTGCCAGCAGGCCCCGGACAGGGAACACTGAAGCTTTCTTT
J gene: TRBJ2-5; V gene: TRBV5-1; clone size: many; D gene: TRBD2; CDR3 protein: CASSGGGQTGDGTQYF; CDR3 DNA: TGCGCCAGCTCCGGCGGGGGGCAGACTGGGGACGGGACCCAGTACTTC
J gene: TRBJ2-3; V gene: TRBV5-1; clone size: -; D gene: -; CDR3 protein: CASSLGQAQRGDTQYF; CDR3 DNA: TGCGCCAGCAGCTTGGGACAGGCCCAACGCGGAGATACGCAGTATTTT
J gene: TRBJ1-1; V gene: TRBV5-1; clone size: -; D gene: TRBD1; CDR3 protein: CASRDRGLTEAFF; CDR3 DNA: TGCGCCAGCAGGGACAGGGGGCTGACTGAAGCTTTCTTT
J gene: TRBJ2-2; V gene: TRBV13; clone size: -; D gene: -; CDR3 protein: CASSSHSNTGELFF; CDR3 DNA: TGTGCCAGCAGCTCTCACAGTAACACCGGGGAGCTGTTTTTT
J gene: TRBJ2-3; V gene: TRBV15; clone size: -; D gene: -; CDR3 protein: CATSRDDSGQLSSTDTQYF; CDR3 DNA: TGTGCCACCAGCAGAGATGATTCTGGGCAGCTTTCCTCCACAGATACGCAGTATTTT
J gene: TRBJ1-1; V gene: TRBV6-5; clone size: -; D gene: TRBD1; CDR3 protein: CASSYTGGRGEAFF; CDR3 DNA: TGTGCCAGCAGTTACACAGGGGGACGGGGTGAAGCTTTCTTT
J gene: TRBJ2-5; V gene: TRBV2; clone size: -; D gene: -; CDR3 protein: CASSEGIGLRETQYF; CDR3 DNA: TGTGCCAGCAGTGAAGGGATTGGACTCCGGGAGACCCAGTACTTC
J gene: TRBJ1-2; V gene: TRBV11-1; clone size: -; D gene: -; CDR3 protein: CASSLTGTNYGYTF; CDR3 DNA: TGTGCCAGCAGCTTAACAGGGACTAACTATGGCTACACCTTC
J gene: TRBJ1-4; V gene: TRBV28; clone size: -; D gene: -; CDR3 protein: CASSLGGATNEKLFF; CDR3 DNA: TGTGCCAGCAGCCTGGGGGGGGCTACTAATGAAAAACTGTTTTTT
J gene: TRBJ1-2; V gene: TRBV7-2; clone size: once; D gene: -; CDR3 protein: CASSLEAGRSGGYTF; CDR3 DNA: TGTGCCAGCAGCTTAGAGGCAGGGAGGAGCGGTGGCTACACCTTC
J gene: TRBJ1-5; V gene: TRBV7-6; clone size: -; D gene: -; CDR3 protein: CASSLIGGNNQPQHF; CDR3 DNA: TGTGCCAGCAGCTTAATCGGGGGTAACAATCAGCCCCAGCATTTT
J gene: TRBJ2-1; V gene: TRBV29-1; clone size: -; D gene: TRBD2; CDR3 protein: CSVEELERPGGEQFF; CDR3 DNA: TGCAGCGTTGAAGAGTTGGAGCGACCGGGAGGTGAGCAGTTCTTC
J gene: TRBJ2-1; V gene: TRBV6-5; clone size: -; D gene: TRBD2; CDR3 protein: CASRLAGVNEQFF; CDR3 DNA: TGTGCCAGCCGACTGGCGGGGGTCAATGAGCAGTTCTTC
J gene: TRBJ1-1; V gene: TRBV30; clone size: -; D gene: -; CDR3 protein: CAWSQGMNTEAFF; CDR3 DNA: TGTGCCTGGAGTCAGGGTATGAACACTGAAGCTTTCTTT
J gene: TRBJ1-1; V gene: TRBV6-1; clone size: -; D gene: -; CDR3 protein: CASIPGHTEAFF; CDR3 DNA: TGTGCCAGCATCCCGGGTCACACTGAAGCTTTCTTT
J gene: TRBJ1-2; V gene: TRBV12-3/TRBV12-4; clone size: -; D gene: TRBD1; CDR3 protein: CASSLRTGDGYTF; CDR3 DNA: TGTGCCAGCAGTCTACGGACAGGGGATGGCTACACCTTC
J gene: TRBJ1-2; V gene: TRBV6-6; clone size: -; D gene: -; CDR3 protein: CASSYGQNINYGYTF; CDR3 DNA: TGTGCCAGCAGTTACGGACAGAACATTAACTATGGCTACACCTTC
J gene: TRBJ1-2; V gene: TRBV5-1; clone size: -; D gene: TRBD1; CDR3 protein: CASSLDRGQGYTF; CDR3 DNA: TGCGCCAGCAGCTTGGACAGGGGGCAGGGCTACACCTTC
J gene: TRBJ1-5; V gene: TRBV5-6; clone size: -; D gene: -; CDR3 protein: CASSLFGGRQPQHF; CDR3 DNA: TGTGCCAGCAGCTTGTTCGGAGGGCGGCAGCCCCAGCATTTT
J gene: TRBJ2-3; V gene: TRBV5-8; clone size: -; D gene: -; CDR3 protein: CASHLRSTDTQYF; CDR3 DNA: TGTGCCAGCCACCTTAGATCCACAGATACGCAGTATTTT
J gene: TRBJ2-3; V gene: TRBV15; clone size: -; D gene: -; CDR3 protein: CATSSRRVDTQYF; CDR3 DNA: TGTGCCACCAGCAGCCGCAGGGTGGATACGCAGTATTTT
J gene: TRBJ1-1; V gene: TRBV19; clone size: -; D gene: -; CDR3 protein: CASSTRGGENTEAFF; CDR3 DNA: TGTGCCAGTAGTACCCGCGGCGGTGAGAACACTGAAGCTTTCTTT
J gene: TRBJ2-1; V gene: TRBV10-3; clone size: -; D gene: TRBD1; CDR3 protein: CALGQGGVEQFF; CDR3 DNA: TGTGCCCTGGGACAGGGGGGGGTTGAGCAGTTCTTC
J gene: TRBJ2-7; V gene: TRBV28; clone size: many; D gene: -; CDR3 protein: CASSLQAYEQYF; CDR3 DNA: TGTGCCAGCAGCTTACAGGCCTACGAGCAGTACTTC
J gene: TRBJ2-2; V gene: TRBV7-3; clone size: -; D gene: TRBD2; CDR3 protein: CASSLVSLAGTGELFF; CDR3 DNA: TGTGCCAGCAGCTTAGTCTCCCTAGCGGGCACCGGGGAGCTGTTTTTT
J gene: TRBJ2-2; V gene: TRBV20-1; clone size: -; D gene: TRBD2; CDR3 protein: CSASSGGNTGELFF; CDR3 DNA: TGCAGTGCTAGTAGCGGGGGAAATACCGGGGAGCTGTTTTTT
J gene: TRBJ1-6; V gene: TRBV7-2; clone size: -; D gene: -; CDR3 protein: CASRSVRNSPLHF; CDR3 DNA: TGTGCCAGCAGGAGCGTTCGCAATTCACCCCTCCACTTT
J gene: TRBJ1-2; V gene: TRBV30; clone size: -; D gene: -; CDR3 protein: CAGQSANYGYTF; CDR3 DNA: TGTGCTGGACAGAGTGCTAACTATGGCTACACCTTC
J gene: TRBJ1-5; V gene: TRBV19; clone size: -; D gene: -; CDR3 protein: CASSLGVGNQPQHF; CDR3 DNA: TGTGCCAGTAGTCTGGGAGTAGGCAATCAGCCCCAGCATTTT
J gene: TRBJ2-3; V gene: TRBV2; clone size: -; D gene: TRBD2; CDR3 protein: CASSEGRLAGADTQYF; CDR3 DNA: TGTGCCAGCAGTGAAGGGAGACTAGCGGGGGCAGATACGCAGTATTTT
J gene: TRBJ1-2; V gene: TRBV3-1/TRBV3-2; clone size: -; D gene: TRBD1; CDR3 protein: CASSHSRDRVSGYTF; CDR3 DNA: TGTGCCAGCAGCCACTCCCGGGACAGGGTCAGCGGCTACACCTTC
J gene: TRBJ2-3; V gene: TRBV10-3; clone size: -; D gene: TRBD2; CDR3 protein: CAISAKLGLGTDTQYF; CDR3 DNA: TGTGCCATCAGCGCCAAACTGGGACTAGGAACAGATACGCAGTATTTT
J gene: TRBJ1-2; V gene: TRBV5-1; clone size: once; D gene: TRBD1; CDR3 protein: CASSLAGGEGYTF; CDR3 DNA: TGCGCCAGCAGCTTGGCAGGGGGCGAGGGCTACACCTTC
J gene: TRBJ2-5; V gene: TRBV29-1; clone size: once; D gene: -; CDR3 protein: CSVEVGDNKYF; CDR3 DNA: TGCAGCGTTGAAGTCGGGGACAATAAGTACTTC
J gene: TRBJ1-1; V gene: TRBV7-9; clone size: -; D gene: -; CDR3 protein: CASSRGGNTEAFF; CDR3 DNA: TGTGCCAGCAGCCGCGGGGGGAACACTGAAGCTTTCTTT
J gene: TRBJ2-7; V gene: TRBV27; clone size: few; D gene: TRBD2; CDR3 protein: CATRRGSSGTYEQYF; CDR3 DNA: TGTGCCACCAGGCGCGGTTCCAGCGGGACCTACGAGCAGTACTTC
J gene: TRBJ2-3; V gene: TRBV5-1; clone size: once; D gene: TRBD2; CDR3 protein: CASSLYGGYTDTQYF; CDR3 DNA: TGCGCCAGCAGCTTGTACGGGGGGTACACAGATACGCAGTATTTT
J gene: TRBJ1-2; V gene: TRBV19; clone size: -; D gene: TRBD1; CDR3 protein: CASSTRGQGAGYTF; CDR3 DNA: TGTGCCAGTAGTACCCGAGGACAGGGGGCTGGCTACACCTTC
J gene: TRBJ1-2; V gene: TRBV14; clone size: many; D gene: -; CDR3 protein: CASSQDFRGYGYTF; CDR3 DNA: TGTGCCAGCAGCCAAGATTTCAGGGGTTATGGCTACACCTTC
J gene: TRBJ2-2; V gene: TRBV27; clone size: few; D gene: -; CDR3 protein: CASRQFPGVYTGELFF; CDR3 DNA: TGTGCCAGCAGGCAGTTTCCAGGGGTGTACACCGGGGAGCTGTTTTTT
J gene: TRBJ2-7; V gene: TRBV9; clone size: -; D gene: -; CDR3 protein: CASSVGETEQYF; CDR3 DNA: TGTGCCAGCAGCGTAGGCGAAACCGAGCAGTACTTC
J gene: TRBJ2-1; V gene: TRBV5-1; clone size: -; D gene: -; CDR3 protein: CASSSGGASYNEQFF; CDR3 DNA: TGCGCCAGCAGTAGTGGGGGGGCATCCTACAATGAGCAGTTCTTC
J gene: TRBJ1-2; V gene: TRBV5-1; clone size: -; D gene: -; CDR3 protein: CASSNNPGHVNYGYTF; CDR3 DNA: TGCGCCAGCAGTAATAATCCGGGACACGTTAACTATGGCTACACCTTC
J gene: TRBJ2-5; V gene: TRBV3-1/TRBV3-2; clone size: -; D gene: TRBD2; CDR3 protein: CASSLAPGGKPGETQYF; CDR3 DNA: TGTGCCAGCAGCCTCGCACCGGGGGGGAAACCCGGGGAGACCCAGTACTTC
J gene: TRBJ2-1; V gene: TRBV5-4; clone size: -; D gene: -; CDR3 protein: CASSLAGFDEQFF; CDR3 DNA: TGTGCCAGCAGCTTGGCCGGGTTCGATGAGCAGTTCTTC
J gene: TRBJ1-5; V gene: TRBV6-5; clone size: -; D gene: -; CDR3 protein: CASTNDIHSNQPQHF; CDR3 DNA: TGTGCCAGCACTAATGACATTCACAGCAATCAGCCCCAGCATTTT